The 32 T cell receptor beta chains presented below share a single source sample, sequenced in a study of cytomegalovirus exposure and HLA in healthy donors. PCR used 60 Vbeta primers and 13 Jbeta primers. Produced via immunoSEQ multiplex PCR; TCRdb's table is partial and in-frame only. The top ten clones hold 1% of a sample with some 190,000 clones, 85% of them seen once. Sequencing input: PBMCs. The source of these receptors is a boy aged 2 to 9 in good health and CMV-seronegative.

The gene calls are TRBV28 and TRBJ1-2; 9 bases are a match to TRBD1. V lost 6 bases to trimming and J lost 1 base; unmatched junction nucleotides: 6. The CDR3 is 15 residues long. Germline CDR1 reads MDHEN; CDR2 reads SYDVKM. The CDR3 protein is CASRPWDRVNYGYTF. The CDR3 DNA reads as TGTGCCAGCAGACCCTGGGACAGGGTTAACTATGGCTACACCTTC.

The gene calls are TRBV18 and TRBJ2-5; D gene ambiguous. CDR3 length: 13 residues. The V and J ends lost 0 bases and 5 bases respectively, with 7 bases between them. Germline V CDR1 and CDR2: KGHSH, LQKENI. CDR3 DNA: TGTGCCAGCTCACCACCGAGCTCGGAGACCCAGTACTTC. Its translation: CASSPPSSETQYF.

J is TRBJ1-2 and V is TRBV10-1; 7 nucleotides align to TRBD1. After removal of 4 bases from V and 4 bases from J, the junction contained 12 bases not matched to a gene. In germline, CDR1 is WNHNN, CDR2 SYGVQD (reference sequence). The CDR3 spans 16 residues. CDR3: CASSGNRDSHLYGYTF. The CDR3 nucleotides are TGCGCCAGCAGTGGAAACCGGGACAGTCACCTCTATGGCTACACCTTC.

V usage is TRBV5-1 and J usage is TRBJ1-1, with D maybe TRBD1 (5 bases). V was pared by 3 bases and J by 6 bases, with 12 bases between. The CDR3 runs 13 residues. Germline values: CDR1 SGHRS, CDR2 YFSETQ. For the CDR3, the DNA is TGCGCCAGCAGCTCGATACGCAGGGCTGAAGCTTTCTTT. As protein: CASSSIRRAEAFF.

A remark on this clone: An end of the junction does not agree with germline; a read error may underlie this. This rearrangement joins TRBV7-9 to TRBJ1-3; D not certain. The CDR3 runs 15 residues. Per germline, CDR1 SEHNR and CDR2 FQNEAQ (reference sequence). In DNA form, the CDR3 reads TGTTCCAGCAGTTCCCTACCTTTCTCTGGAAACACCATATATTTT. Encoded protein: CSSSSLPFSGNTIYF. The complete variable domain, with remaining parts taken from reference TRBV7-9 and TRBJ1-3, reads DTGVSQNPRHKITKRGQNVTFRCDPISEHNRLYWYRQTLGQGPEFLTYFQNEAQLEKSRLLSDRFSAERPKGSFSTLEIQRTEQGDSAMYLCSSSSLPFSGNTIYFGEGSWLTVV.

The V call is TRBV30, the J call TRBJ1-5, with D possibly TRBD1 on 5 matching bases. CDR1 and CDR2 (germline): GTSNPN, SVGIG (reference sequence). The V and J ends lost 4 bases and 4 bases respectively, with 17 bases between them. The CDR3 has 15 amino acids. CDR3 nucleotides: TGTGCCTGGACCGGGGGTAAGGGACGTAATCAGCCCCAGCATTTT. It yields the protein CAWTGGKGRNQPQHF.

The gene calls are TRBV30 and TRBJ1-3; D call uncertain. Germline assignment: CDR1 GTSNPN and CDR2 SVGIG (reference sequence). Trimming pared 0 bases from V and 0 bases from J, leaving 12 bases between. The CDR3 spans 16 residues. This CDR3 reads CAWSVVAFSSGNTIYF. The CDR3 bases are TGTGCCTGGAGTGTAGTGGCATTTTCCTCTGGAAACACCATATATTTT.

V usage is TRBV5-1 and J usage is TRBJ1-2; 7 bases map to TRBD1. With V trimmed by 2 bases and J by 3 bases, 1 base remained unmatched. The germline CDR1 and CDR2 sequences are SGHRS and YFSETQ. The CDR3 has 13 residues. In DNA form, the CDR3 reads TGCGCCAGCAGCTTCAGGGGGGACTATGGCTACACCTTC. Protein sequence: CASSFRGDYGYTF.

The chain carries TRBV5-1 and TRBJ2-3; 14 bases line up with TRBD2. The CDR3 loop spans 17 amino acids. Germline V gene data show CDR1 as SGHRS and CDR2 as YFSETQ. V shed 6 bases and J 0 bases; nucleotides not matched to a gene: 6. The CDR3 nucleotides read TGCGCCAGCACGGGACTAGCGGGAGAACCTAGCACAGATACGCAGTATTTT. Translated: CASTGLAGEPSTDTQYF. Looking up the rest from reference TRBV5-1 and TRBJ2-3 gives the full variable domain: KAGVTQTPRYLIKTRGQQVTLSCSPISGHRSVSWYQQTPGQGLQFLFEYFSETQRNKGNFPGRFSGRQFSNSRSEMNVSTLELGDSALYLCASTGLAGEPSTDTQYFGPGTRLTVL.

The chain is built from TRBV16 and TRBJ2-5, with D possibly being TRBD2 (6 bases). The V end lost 2 bases, the J end lost 7 bases, and 17 bases lay between the germline ends. The CDR3 contains 15 residues. CDR1 is KGHSY and CDR2 is FQNENV in the germline V gene. The CDR3 region has the DNA TGTGCCAGCAGCCAAGGGGCTAGCGACAAGGTGACCCAGTACTTC. As protein: CASSQGASDKVTQYF.

V gene TRBV5-1 combines with J gene TRBJ1-4; D uncertain. Trimming pared 5 bases from V and 1 base from J, leaving 9 bases between. The germline gives CDR1 SGHRS, CDR2 YFSETQ. The CDR3 consists of 14 residues. The CDR3 spells CASSLGGTNEKLFF. The DNA of the CDR3 is TGCGCCAGCAGTCTAGGAGGAACTAATGAAAAACTGTTTTTT.

The chain uses TRBV7-8 and TRBJ2-1; maybe TRBD2 (6 bases). Trimming took off 5 bases at V and 8 bases at J, with 25 bases between the two ends. The CDR3 contains 17 residues. CDR1 is SGHVS and CDR2 is FQNEAQ in the germline V gene. The CDR3 nucleotides are TGTGCCAGCAGCCTTTCCCGGCCGGGGGTAGCTAGCCATGAGCAGTTCTTC. It is translated as CASSLSRPGVASHEQFF.

The rearrangement joins TRBV11-3 to TRBJ2-7; D unresolved. Germline V gives CDR1 SGHNT, CDR2 YENEEA. V lost 2 bases, J lost 2 bases, and 13 bases lay in between. CDR3 length equals 15 residues. CDR3 sequence (DNA): TGTGCCAGCAGCTTACCCCACACGAATACCTACGAGCAGTACTTC. This translates into CASSLPHTNTYEQYF.

V gene TRBV28 combines with J gene TRBJ1-1, with D maybe TRBD1 (5 bases). CDR1 is MDHEN and CDR2 is SYDVKM in the germline V gene. The CDR3 contains 12 residues. Trimming shortened V by 6 bases and J by 11 bases, and 16 bases separated the two germline ends. The CDR3: CASSRGGVEAFF. CDR3 nucleotide sequence: TGTGCCAGCAGCCGGGGGGGAGTTGAGGCTTTCTTT.

This chain joins TRBV5-4 and TRBJ1-2; TRBD1 agrees at 11 bases. The CDR3 contains 15 residues. V shed 4 bases and J 2 bases; nucleotides not matched to a gene: 4. CDR1 and CDR2 (germline): SGHNT, YYREEE (reference sequence). In DNA form, the CDR3 reads TGTGCCAGCAGCGTCGGGACAGGGGGAAACTATGGCTACACCTTC. This gives the protein CASSVGTGGNYGYTF. The complete variable domain, with remaining parts taken from reference TRBV5-4 and TRBJ1-2, reads ETGVTQSPTHLIKTRGQQVTLRCSSQSGHNTVSWYQQALGQGPQFIFQYYREEENGRGNFPPRFSGLQFPNYSSELNVNALELDDSALYLCASSVGTGGNYGYTFGSGTRLTVV.

The CDR3 loop reads CASRELAIGKDTEAFF. CDR3 nucleotides: TGTGCCAGCAGGGAATTAGCAATTGGAAAGGACACTGAAGCTTTCTTT. The rearrangement joins TRBV2 to TRBJ1-1; D is undetermined. CDR3 length equals 16 residues. With 6 bases removed from V and 3 bases from J, the gap between germline ends came to 20 bases. Germline loops: CDR1 SNHLY, CDR2 FYNNEI.

The V call is TRBV5-4, the J call TRBJ2-1, with 11 nucleotides matching TRBD2. With 3 bases clipped from V and 5 bases from J, the junction kept 7 bases outside the gene matches. Germline V CDR1 and CDR2: SGHNT, YYREEE (reference sequence). The CDR3 totals 16 residues. The CDR3 region is CASSSGLAETHNEQFF. The CDR3 region has the DNA TGTGCCAGCAGCTCGGGACTAGCGGAGACCCACAATGAGCAGTTCTTC.

The table lists this clone with a count of one. This chain links TRBV19 with TRBJ2-7; 9 bases fit TRBD2. The ends lost 2 bases at V and 6 bases at J; junction bases unmatched: 5. Germline-derived CDR1 and CDR2 are LNHDA and SQIVND (reference sequence). The CDR3 contains 14 residues. The CDR3 sequence is CASSIYGSGSEQYF. For the CDR3, the DNA is TGTGCCAGTAGTATATATGGTAGCGGGAGCGAGCAGTACTTC.

The table lists this clone with a few counts. Here the CDR3 DNA reads TGCGCCAGCAGCTTTAATCAGGGGAACACTGAAGCTTTCTTT. As protein: CASSFNQGNTEAFF. V usage is TRBV5-1 and J usage is TRBJ1-1; TRBD1 might be the D (5 bases). The V end was cut by 2 bases, the J end by 1 base, with 9 bases between. Germline lookup yields CDR1 SGHRS and CDR2 YFSETQ. CDR3 length: 14 amino acids.

This clone was seen only a few times. The chain combines TRBV5-6 with TRBJ1-2; D unclear. The CDR3 has 16 amino acids. Trimming left V 4 bases short and J 4 bases short, with 20 bases between. Germline CDR1 SGHDT, CDR2 YYEEEE. The CDR3 is CASSLAGDRGFYGYTF. DNA of the CDR3: TGTGCCAGCAGCCTGGCTGGGGATCGGGGATTCTATGGCTACACCTTC.

V is TRBV5-6 and J is TRBJ2-7; TRBD2 aligns across 7 bases. The CDR3 is 16 residues long. V trimming: 0 bases; J trimming: 3 bases; junction bases outside the gene matches: 9. CDR1 and CDR2 from the germline V gene are SGHDT and YYEEEE. The CDR3 loop is CASSLGLGLKIYEQYF. The CDR3 DNA reads TGTGCCAGCAGCTTGGGTCTGGGACTAAAAATCTACGAGCAGTACTTC.

This sequence joins TRBV7-6 and TRBJ2-3; 13 bases map to TRBD2. Per germline, CDR1 SGHVS and CDR2 FNYEAQ. After removal of 7 bases from V and 2 bases from J, the junction contained 6 bases not matched to a gene. The CDR3 spans 16 residues. CDR3 protein: CASTSGTSGATDTQYF. For the CDR3, the DNA is TGTGCCAGCACCTCAGGGACTAGCGGGGCCACAGATACGCAGTATTTT.

The gene calls are TRBV6-1 and TRBJ1-5; D unresolved. Trimming removed 5 bases at V and 6 bases at J, with 17 bases between. This CDR3 is built from 15 residues. Germline CDR1 reads MNHNS; CDR2 reads SASEGT. CDR3 in amino acids: CASSPPRGVTQPQHF. CDR3 DNA: TGTGCCAGCAGTCCTCCCCGGGGAGTAACTCAGCCCCAGCATTTT.

The chain is built from TRBV27 and TRBJ1-4; no definite D call. The germline V gene encodes CDR1 MNHEY and CDR2 SMNVEV (reference sequence). The CDR3 totals 14 residues. V lost 5 bases to trimming and J lost 4 bases, with 11 bases between them. CDR3 protein: CASSPLGSNEKLFF. The DNA of the CDR3 is TGTGCCAGCAGTCCTTTGGGCAGTAATGAAAAACTGTTTTTT.

CDR3 region: CASSSSDRGREKLFF. The CDR3 DNA reads as TGCGCCAGCAGCAGCTCGGACAGGGGACGTGAAAAACTGTTTTTT. V gene TRBV4-1 combines with J gene TRBJ1-4; TRBD1 matches 9 bases. The trim removed 5 bases at V and 7 bases at J, leaving 8 bases unmatched. Looked up from germline, CDR1 is MGHRA and CDR2 is YSYEKL. The CDR3 contains 15 residues.

This rearrangement joins TRBV28 to TRBJ2-3; D may be TRBD2 (6 bases). The V gene lost 2 bases and the J gene lost 6 bases, with 15 bases spanning the gap. The CDR3 runs 15 residues. Germline V gene sequence: CDR1 MDHEN, CDR2 SYDVKM. CDR3 sequence reads: CASSLGQPAGDTQYF. CDR3 nucleotides: TGTGCCAGCAGTTTAGGGCAGCCGGCGGGGGATACGCAGTATTTT.

The chain has TRBV28 and TRBJ2-7; 9 bases map to TRBD1. J gave up 5 bases and V 7 bases, and 9 bases lay outside the gene matches. Looked up from germline, CDR1 is MDHEN and CDR2 is SYDVKM. The CDR3 has 14 residues. This CDR3 reads CASNGQGNYNEQYV. DNA of the CDR3: TGTGCCAGCAATGGACAGGGGAACTATAACGAGCAGTACGTC.

The rearrangement links TRBV28 to TRBJ2-5, with 8 nucleotides matching TRBD2. The CDR3 has 18 amino acids. CDR1 and CDR2 (germline): MDHEN, SYDVKM. Trimming at V came to 2 bases and at J to 5 bases, leaving 16 bases not matched to a gene. The CDR3 loop is CASSLGHSSGGLGETQYF. In DNA form, the CDR3 reads TGTGCCAGCAGTTTAGGCCATTCGAGCGGGGGCCTGGGGGAGACCCAGTACTTC.

This chain joins TRBV5-6 and TRBJ1-1; D perhaps matches TRBD1 (6 bases). Trimming took off 0 bases at V and 3 bases at J, with 12 bases between the two ends. Germline-derived CDR1 and CDR2 are SGHDT and YYEEEE. This CDR3 is built from 15 residues. For the CDR3, the DNA is TGTGCCAGCAGCTTGGCCACAGGGAAGGACACTGAAGCTTTCTTT. This gives the protein CASSLATGKDTEAFF.

The rearrangement links TRBV6-5 to TRBJ2-1; 9 nucleotides align to TRBD1. Germline assignment: CDR1 MNHEY and CDR2 SVGAGI. V shed 5 bases, J shed 9 bases, and the junction held 11 bases outside the gene matches. The length of the CDR3 is 15 residues. The CDR3 DNA reads TGTGCCAGCAGTCCTCGGACAGGGGAGGAGGGTGAGCAGTTCTTC. As protein: CASSPRTGEEGEQFF.

This sequence joins TRBV7-9 and TRBJ2-7; a possible D gene is TRBD1 (5 bases). Between the trimmed V and J ends, which lost 9 bases and 7 bases, there was a span of 16 bases. This CDR3 spans 12 amino acids. CDR1 is SEHNR, CDR2 FQNEAQ, per germline (reference sequence). CDR3 in amino acids: CASGQDRREQYF. DNA for the CDR3: TGTGCCAGTGGACAAGATCGTCGTGAGCAGTACTTC. Supplemented by reference TRBV7-9 and TRBJ2-7, the full variable domain reads DTGVSQNPRHKITKRGQNVTFRCDPISEHNRLYWYRQTLGQGPEFLTYFQNEAQLEKSRLLSDRFSAERPKGSFSTLEIQRTEQGDSAMYLCASGQDRREQYFGPGTRLTVT.

The chain combines TRBV27 with TRBJ1-3, with D perhaps TRBD1 (5 bases). From germline, CDR1 is MNHEY and CDR2 SMNVEV (reference sequence). This CDR3 region has 13 residues. Trimming removed 5 bases from V and 7 bases from J, with 12 bases in between. CDR3 in amino acids: CASSQTGRNTIYF. As DNA, the CDR3 is TGTGCCAGCAGTCAAACAGGTCGGAACACCATATATTTT.